These 16 T cell receptor beta chains were sequenced from one sample in a study of T cells after yellow fever vaccination. Via MiXCR, TCRdb re-called the 5' RACE reads, giving one row per CDR3 protein. The sample holds some 560,000 distinct CDR3 sequences, about a fifth seen once. Sequencing used PBMCs, obtained 15 days after the yellow fever booster vaccination. The receptors shown here come from a man under 40 who received the YFV17D yellow fever vaccine.

The CDR3 protein is CASSVGGMASEDTQYF. The CDR3 region has the DNA TGTGCCAGCAGCGTGGGCGGGATGGCGTCGGAAGATACGCAGTATTTT. The chain couples TRBV9 to TRBJ2-3; D is possibly TRBD2 (6 bases). Trimming stripped 2 bases from V and 5 bases from J, with 18 bases between. Per the germline V gene, CDR1 is SGDLS and CDR2 is YYNGEE. There are 16 residues in the CDR3.

In this sample, this clonotype turned up once. The CDR3 sequence: CASRTDRDYGYTF. DNA for the CDR3: TGTGCCAGCAGGACAGACAGAGACTATGGCTACACCTTC. The chain recombines TRBV12-3 or TRBV12-4 with TRBJ1-2, with a weak D call TRBD1 (5 bases). The CDR3 has 13 amino acids. Trimming shortened V by 6 bases and J by 3 bases, and 11 bases separated the two germline ends.

The V gene is TRBV12-3 or TRBV12-4, the J gene TRBJ2-3; 9 bases are a match to TRBD2. CDR3 length equals 14 residues. With V trimmed by 6 bases and J by 5 bases, 6 bases remained unmatched. CDR3 sequence: CASRRAGGIDTQYF. CDR3 nucleotides: TGTGCCAGCAGGAGAGCGGGAGGAATAGATACGCAGTATTTT.

This clonotype was recorded many times. The CDR3, as DNA: TGTGCCAGCAGTTTCCCCGGCTCCGAGCAGTACTTC. It yields the protein CASSFPGSEQYF. The rearrangement uses TRBV12-3 or TRBV12-4 and TRBJ2-7; D uncertain. The CDR3 extends over 12 amino acids. Trimming cost V 3 bases and J 6 bases, with 9 bases left between them.

A few counts support this clonotype. The V gene is TRBV5-1, the J gene TRBJ2-1; no clear D. The V gene's germline CDR1 is SGHRS and CDR2 YFSETQ. The CDR3 is made up of 14 amino acids. Trimming stripped 3 bases from V and 0 bases from J, with 7 bases between. Here the CDR3 reads CASSYESSYNEQFF. The CDR3 DNA sequence: TGCGCCAGCAGCTACGAAAGCTCCTACAATGAGCAGTTCTTC.

This clonotype was picked up a small number of times. This chain uses TRBV12-3 or TRBV12-4 with TRBJ2-7; TRBD2 agrees at 11 bases. This CDR3 is 15 amino acids long. Unmatched junction bases numbered 3, after V lost 2 bases and J lost 3 bases. The CDR3 protein is CASSLLAGGIYEQYF. CDR3 DNA: TGTGCCAGCAGTTTACTAGCGGGAGGTATCTACGAGCAGTACTTC.

In this sample, this clonotype turned up a few times. The gene calls are TRBV7-8 and TRBJ2-5, with 10 bases matching TRBD1. Trimming took 4 bases from V and 7 from J; bases not matched to a gene: 6. CDR3 length equals 14 residues. CDR1 is SGHVS and CDR2 is FQNEAQ in the germline V gene. CDR3 region: CASSYPRDRGTQYF. The CDR3 coding sequence is TGTGCCAGCAGCTACCCCCGGGACAGGGGGACCCAGTACTTC.

V usage is TRBV19 and J usage is TRBJ2-1; TRBD2 aligns across 13 bases. The CDR3 loop spans 16 amino acids. The germline V gene encodes CDR1 LNHDA and CDR2 SQIVND (reference sequence). V gave up 9 bases and J gave up 9 bases; unmatched junction bases: 14. The CDR3 bases are TGTGCCAGCGGGACTAGCGGGATCTTGGAGAACAGTGAGCAGTTCTTC. As protein: CASGTSGILENSEQFF.

The chain is built from TRBV6-5 and TRBJ1-2, with 12 bases aligning to TRBD1. This CDR3 region has 12 residues. Looked up from germline, CDR1 is MNHEY and CDR2 is SVGAGI. Germline trimming cut 6 bases from V and 11 bases from J; bases unmatched to any gene: 4. Here the CDR3 DNA reads TGTGCCAGCAGACCGGGACAGGGGGCTTACACCTTC. Protein: CASRPGQGAYTF.

The chain employs TRBV6-2 or TRBV6-3 and TRBJ2-1; TRBD1 matches 9 bases. CDR1 MNHEY and CDR2 SVGEGT come from the germline V gene. With V trimmed by 6 bases and J by 6 bases, 9 bases remained unmatched. This CDR3 spans 15 amino acids. CDR3 nucleotides: TGTGCCAGCAGCAGGGACAGGGTCGGTGTCAATGAGCAGTTCTTC. Amino acids: CASSRDRVGVNEQFF.

The chain recombines TRBV1 with TRBJ2-1; TRBD2 is the table's D call and was not checked against the DNA. TRBV1 is listed as a pseudogene. The CDR3 extends over 16 amino acids. DNA of the CDR3: TGCACCAGCAGCCAAGATCTGGACCATAGTCGCGATGAGCAGTTCTTC. Translation: CTSSQDLDHSRDEQFF.

V and J are TRBV5-1 and TRBJ2-1, with D hard to call. The CDR3 extends over 15 amino acids. Trimming left V 4 bases short and J 4 bases short, with 15 bases between. Germline CDR1 SGHRS, CDR2 YFSETQ. The CDR3 is CASSKEGLPYNEQFF. DNA of the CDR3: TGCGCCAGCAGCAAAGAAGGGCTACCTTACAATGAGCAGTTCTTC. Full variable domain (outside the CDR3, taken from reference TRBV5-1 and TRBJ2-1): KAGVTQTPRYLIKTRGQQVTLSCSPISGHRSVSWYQQTPGQGLQFLFEYFSETQRNKGNFPGRFSGRQFSNSRSEMNVSTLELGDSALYLCASSKEGLPYNEQFFGPGTRLTVL.

The rearrangement joins TRBV6-5 to TRBJ2-3, with D perhaps matching TRBD2 (6 bases). This CDR3 spans 15 amino acids. The ends were cut back, 0 bases at V and 1 base at J, with 8 bases in the middle. Germline V gene sequence: CDR1 MNHEY, CDR2 SVGAGI. The CDR3 DNA reads TGTGCCAGCAGTTACTCGGGAGGAGGCACAGATACGCAGTATTTT. This codes for CASSYSGGGTDTQYF.

The chain uses TRBV7-6 and TRBJ2-3; D not resolved. The CDR3 spans 13 residues. With 1 base removed from V and 4 bases from J, the gap between germline ends came to 6 bases. Per germline, CDR1 SGHVS and CDR2 FNYEAQ. The DNA for the CDR3 is TGTGCCAGCAGCTTAGGGTGGGCAGATACGCAGTATTTT. This codes for CASSLGWADTQYF.

Comment on this clonotype: This may be a read error, as it is one base from a much larger clone. The chain is built from TRBV5-1 and TRBJ1-1; a possible D gene is TRBD1 (6 bases). Trimming shortened V by 4 bases and J by 4 bases, and 17 bases separated the two germline ends. Germline V lookup: CDR1 SGHRS, CDR2 YFSETQ. This CDR3 spans 15 amino acids. CDR3 DNA sequence: TGCGCCAGCAGCATTCGGACAGTCTTGTGCACTGAAGCTTTCTTT. Translated: CASSIRTVLCTEAFF.

The chain uses TRBV12-3 or TRBV12-4 and TRBJ2-7; 14 bases map to TRBD2. CDR3 length: 15 residues. With 5 bases clipped from V and 5 bases from J, the junction kept 5 bases outside the gene matches. The CDR3 nucleotides read TGTGCCAGCAGTGCCAGACTAGCGGGAGGGAACGAGCAGTACTTC. Its protein product is CASSARLAGGNEQYF.